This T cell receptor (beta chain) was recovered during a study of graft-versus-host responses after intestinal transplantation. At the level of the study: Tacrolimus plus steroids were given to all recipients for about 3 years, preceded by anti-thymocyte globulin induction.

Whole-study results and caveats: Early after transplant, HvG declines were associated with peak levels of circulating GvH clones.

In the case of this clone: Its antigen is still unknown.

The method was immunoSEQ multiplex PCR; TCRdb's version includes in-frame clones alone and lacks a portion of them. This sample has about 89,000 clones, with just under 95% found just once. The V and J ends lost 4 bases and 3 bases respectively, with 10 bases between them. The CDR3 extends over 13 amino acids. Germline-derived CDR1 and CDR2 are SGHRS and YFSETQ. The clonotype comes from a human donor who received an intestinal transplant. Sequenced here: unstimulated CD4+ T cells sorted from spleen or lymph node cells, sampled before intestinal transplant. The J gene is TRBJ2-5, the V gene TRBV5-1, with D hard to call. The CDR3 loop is CASSLMGKETQYF. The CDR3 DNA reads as TGCGCCAGCAGCCTAATGGGGAAAGAGACCCAGTACTTC.